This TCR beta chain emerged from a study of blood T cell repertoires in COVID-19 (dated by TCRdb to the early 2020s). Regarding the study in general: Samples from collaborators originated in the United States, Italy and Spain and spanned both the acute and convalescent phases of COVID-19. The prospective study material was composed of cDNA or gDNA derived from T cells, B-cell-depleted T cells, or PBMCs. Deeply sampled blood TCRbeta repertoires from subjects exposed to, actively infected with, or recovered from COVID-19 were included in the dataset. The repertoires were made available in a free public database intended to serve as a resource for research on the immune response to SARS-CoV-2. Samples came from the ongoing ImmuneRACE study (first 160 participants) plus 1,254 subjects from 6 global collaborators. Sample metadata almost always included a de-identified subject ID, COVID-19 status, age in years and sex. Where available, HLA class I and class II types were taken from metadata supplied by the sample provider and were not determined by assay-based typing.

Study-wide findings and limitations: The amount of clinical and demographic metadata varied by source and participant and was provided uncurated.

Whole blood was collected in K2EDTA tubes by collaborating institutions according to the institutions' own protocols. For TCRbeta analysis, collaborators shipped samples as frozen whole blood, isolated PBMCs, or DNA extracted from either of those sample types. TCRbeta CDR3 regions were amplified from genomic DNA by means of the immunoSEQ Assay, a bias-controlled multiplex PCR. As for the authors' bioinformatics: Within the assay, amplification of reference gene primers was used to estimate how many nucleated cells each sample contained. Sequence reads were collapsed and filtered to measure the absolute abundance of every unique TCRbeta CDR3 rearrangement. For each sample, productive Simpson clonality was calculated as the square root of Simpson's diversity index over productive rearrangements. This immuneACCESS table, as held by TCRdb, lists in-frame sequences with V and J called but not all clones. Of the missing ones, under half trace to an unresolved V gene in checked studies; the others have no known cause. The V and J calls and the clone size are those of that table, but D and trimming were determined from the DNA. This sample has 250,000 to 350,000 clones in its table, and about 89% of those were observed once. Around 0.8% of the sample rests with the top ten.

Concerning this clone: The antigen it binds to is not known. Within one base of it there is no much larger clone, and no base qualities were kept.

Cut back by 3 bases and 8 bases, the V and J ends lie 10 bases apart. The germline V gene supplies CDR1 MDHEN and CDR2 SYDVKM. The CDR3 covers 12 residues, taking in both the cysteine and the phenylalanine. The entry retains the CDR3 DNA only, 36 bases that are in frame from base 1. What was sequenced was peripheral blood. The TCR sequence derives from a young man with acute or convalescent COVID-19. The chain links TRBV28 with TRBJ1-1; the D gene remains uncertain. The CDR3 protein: CASSLRVGEAFF. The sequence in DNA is TGTGCCAGCAGTTTGAGGGTGGGGGAAGCTTTCTTT.